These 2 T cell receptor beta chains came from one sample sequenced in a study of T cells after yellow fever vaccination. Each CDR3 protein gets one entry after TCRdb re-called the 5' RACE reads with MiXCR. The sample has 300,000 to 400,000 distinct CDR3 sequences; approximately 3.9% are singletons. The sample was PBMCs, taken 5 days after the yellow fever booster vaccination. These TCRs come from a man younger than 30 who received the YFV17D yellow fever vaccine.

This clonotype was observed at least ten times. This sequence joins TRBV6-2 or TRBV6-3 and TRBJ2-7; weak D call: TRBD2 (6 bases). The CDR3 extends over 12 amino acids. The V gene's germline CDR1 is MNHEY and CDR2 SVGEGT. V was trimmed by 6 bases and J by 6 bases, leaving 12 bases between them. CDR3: CASSSGLGEQYV. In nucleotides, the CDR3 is TGTGCCAGCAGCTCGGGACTGGGCGAGCAGTACGTC.

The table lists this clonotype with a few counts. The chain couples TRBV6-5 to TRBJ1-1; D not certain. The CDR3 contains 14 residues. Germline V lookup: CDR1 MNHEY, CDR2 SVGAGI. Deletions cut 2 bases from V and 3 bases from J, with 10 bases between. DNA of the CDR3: TGTGCCAGCAGTTACAGTAGGAGGGACACTGAAGCTTTCTTT. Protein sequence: CASSYSRRDTEAFF.